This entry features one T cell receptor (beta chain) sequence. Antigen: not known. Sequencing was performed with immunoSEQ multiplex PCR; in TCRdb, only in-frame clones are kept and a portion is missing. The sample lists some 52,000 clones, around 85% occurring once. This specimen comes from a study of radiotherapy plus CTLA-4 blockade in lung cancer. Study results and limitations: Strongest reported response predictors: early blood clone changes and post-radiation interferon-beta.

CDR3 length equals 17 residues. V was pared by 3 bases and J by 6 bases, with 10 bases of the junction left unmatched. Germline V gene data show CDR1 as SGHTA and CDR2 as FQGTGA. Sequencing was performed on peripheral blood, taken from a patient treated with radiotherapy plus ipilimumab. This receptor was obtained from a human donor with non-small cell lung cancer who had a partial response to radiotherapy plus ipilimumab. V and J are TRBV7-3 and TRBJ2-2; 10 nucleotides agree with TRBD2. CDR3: CASSFTAGGQLAGELFF. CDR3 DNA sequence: TGTGCCAGCAGCTTTACAGCGGGGGGGCAGCTGGCCGGGGAGCTGTTTTTT.